These 3 T cell receptor beta chains share one sample of origin, sequenced in a study of cytomegalovirus exposure and HLA in healthy donors. In the PCR, 60 Vbeta and 13 Jbeta primers were used. Sequencing used immunoSEQ multiplex PCR; TCRdb keeps in-frame clones, though not all of them. The sample has 150,000 to 200,000 clones, about 70% seen once. The sequenced sample was PBMCs. The receptors stem from a man aged 25 to 40 in good health and CMV-seropositive.

The gene calls are TRBV7-9 and TRBJ1-2; D is uncertain. The CDR3 is 11 residues long. Germline CDR1 is SEHNR and CDR2 is FQNEAQ (reference sequence). Trimming removed 5 bases from V and 7 bases from J, with 8 bases in between. Here the CDR3 reads CASSGMIGYTF. The CDR3, as DNA: TGTGCCAGCAGCGGCATGATTGGCTACACCTTC. The complete variable domain, with remaining parts taken from reference TRBV7-9 and TRBJ1-2, reads DTGVSQNPRHKITKRGQNVTFRCDPISEHNRLYWYRQTLGQGPEFLTYFQNEAQLEKSRLLSDRFSAERPKGSFSTLEIQRTEQGDSAMYLCASSGMIGYTFGSGTRLTVV.

This chain joins TRBV30 and TRBJ2-1, with 9 positions matching TRBD2. The CDR3 has 14 amino acids. The germline V gene encodes CDR1 GTSNPN and CDR2 SVGIG (reference sequence). The trim removed 2 bases at V and 9 bases at J, leaving 8 bases unmatched. Written as DNA, the CDR3 is TGTGCCTGGAGTAGGGCGGGAGGGCTAGGTGAGCAGTTCTTC. It translates to CAWSRAGGLGEQFF.

This clone showed up just a few times. The rearrangement uses TRBV12-5 and TRBJ2-7, with TRBD2 identical over 9 bases. CDR3 length: 19 residues. Germline assignment: CDR1 LGHNT and CDR2 FRNRAP. Trimming at V came to 3 bases and at J to 3 bases, leaving 18 bases not matched to a gene. CDR3 in DNA: TGTGCTAGTGGTTTCCTTCTGCGGGAGGGAAGAACTGGTAGCTACGAGCAGTACTTC. It translates to CASGFLLREGRTGSYEQYF.